The TCR beta chain described here comes from a study of T cell changes during pregnancy in multiple sclerosis. Method: immunoSEQ multiplex PCR; TCRdb's copy keeps in-frame clones and lacks some. The data hold about 100,000 clones, with around 93% observed a single time. Trimming took 5 bases from V and 7 from J; bases not matched to a gene: 16. The CDR3 has 15 residues. Germline CDR1 is SQVTM and CDR2 is ANQGSEA. This specimen consisted of peripheral blood, obtained after pregnancy. V is TRBV29-1 and J is TRBJ1-1; TRBD1 agrees at 7 bases. The sequence was obtained from a female donor with multiple sclerosis, enrolled in a pregnancy study. The DNA of the CDR3 is TGCAGCGTTAGTCCCCGACAGGGCAAGTTTTTTGAAGCTTTCTTT. It codes for CSVSPRQGKFFEAFF.